In its sample, the clone carrying this TCR beta chain was seen a few times. Its antigen remains unknown. Universal primer sites and UMIs were introduced during 5'RACE template-switching synthesis of TCR cDNA. TCRdb recomputed calls from the 5' RACE reads with MiXCR, one row per CDR3 protein. The table lists some 500,000 distinct CDR3 sequences, about 14% of them singletons, with roughly an eighth in the top ten. V gave up 4 bases and J gave up 7 bases, with 18 bases separating them. The CDR3 loop spans 15 amino acids. The germline V gene encodes CDR1 SGHRS and CDR2 YFSETQ. This sample is part of a study of T cells after yellow fever vaccination. Overall study context: Libraries from low-cell-number fractions were prepared with the SMART-Seq v4 Ultra Low Input RNA kit. Findings and limits, study-wide: After the booster, 95% to 98% of CD4 and about 90% of CD8 primary-response clones were re-detected. Only a minor proportion of clonotypes was detected across both CD4 and CD8 compartments.

The sequence came from a man aged 30 to 45 who received the YFV17D yellow fever vaccine. This chain connects TRBV5-1 to TRBJ2-1; the D gene could be TRBD1 or TRBD2 (6 bases each). Sequences were derived from PBMCs, sampled on the day of the yellow fever booster vaccination. Here the CDR3 DNA reads TGCGCCAGCAGCATAGGTCCGGGGGCAGGGAATGAGCAGTTCTTC. Protein: CASSIGPGAGNEQFF.